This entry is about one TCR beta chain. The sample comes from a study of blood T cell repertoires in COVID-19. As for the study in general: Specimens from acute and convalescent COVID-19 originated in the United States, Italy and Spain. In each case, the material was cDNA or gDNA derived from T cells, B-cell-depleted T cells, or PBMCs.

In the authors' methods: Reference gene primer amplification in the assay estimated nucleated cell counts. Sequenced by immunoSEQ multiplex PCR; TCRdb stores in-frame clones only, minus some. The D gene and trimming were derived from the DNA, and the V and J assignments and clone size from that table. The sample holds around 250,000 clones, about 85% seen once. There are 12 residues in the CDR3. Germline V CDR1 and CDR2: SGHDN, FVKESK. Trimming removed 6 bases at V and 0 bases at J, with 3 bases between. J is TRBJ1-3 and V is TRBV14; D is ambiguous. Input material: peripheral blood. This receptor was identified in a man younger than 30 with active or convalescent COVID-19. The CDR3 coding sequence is TGTGCCAGCAGTCTCTCTGGAAACACCATATATTTT. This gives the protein CASSLSGNTIYF.